This T cell receptor (beta chain) is drawn from a study of T cells after yellow fever vaccination. Findings and limits, study-wide: One caveat is that FACS-sorted repertoires could contain abundant clonotypes contaminating from the bulk population. Clonotypes shared by both compartments, CD4 and CD8, made up a small share. In post-booster samples, most primary-vaccination clones reappeared (about 95% CD4, 88% CD8).

This clonotype appeared a single time. Its specificity is unknown. CDR3 length: 17 amino acids. The V end was cut by 2 bases, the J end by 0 bases, with 11 bases between. Germline values: CDR1 SGHVS, CDR2 FNYEAQ. Universal primer sites and UMIs were introduced during 5'RACE template-switching synthesis of TCR cDNA. A single record per CDR3 protein comes from TCRdb applying MiXCR to the 5' RACE reads. The sample carries some 390,000 distinct CDR3 sequences, about 17% recorded once. This chain connects TRBV7-6 to TRBJ2-6, with D possibly matching TRBD1 (5 bases). This material consisted of PBMCs, taken before the yellow fever booster vaccination. This receptor was obtained from a man aged 18 to 29 who received the YFV17D yellow fever vaccine. CDR3 DNA sequence: TGTGCCAGCAGCTTACAAGTCGGACACTCTGGGGCCAACGTCCTGACTTTC. As protein: CASSLQVGHSGANVLTF.